Listed below are T cell receptor beta chains from one sample, sequenced in a study of blood T cell repertoires in COVID-19. Generated by immunoSEQ multiplex PCR, the TCRdb table keeps only in-frame clones and is missing some. There are some 210,000 clones in the sample; around nine tenths occur only once, and less than 7.5% lies in the top ten. Sequencing input: peripheral blood. These receptors originate from a man in his sixties who had recovered from COVID-19. Both conserved end residues are part of each CDR3. The order of the fields is J gene, V gene, CDR3 protein.

j_call: TRBJ1-5
v_call: TRBV28
cdr3_aa: CASSRPGQGTNQPQHF

j_call: TRBJ1-4
v_call: TRBV7-9
cdr3_aa: CASSVSGSIEKLFF

j_call: TRBJ2-7
v_call: TRBV2
cdr3_aa: CASRGLAGSYEQYF

j_call: TRBJ1-5
v_call: TRBV5-1
cdr3_aa: CASSLGSSSGNQPQHF

j_call: TRBJ1-5
v_call: TRBV6-1
cdr3_aa: CASSDLRAQPQHF

j_call: TRBJ1-5
v_call: TRBV9
cdr3_aa: CASSPSGQNNQPQHF

j_call: TRBJ2-1
v_call: TRBV5-5
cdr3_aa: CASSWTGNRNEQFF

j_call: TRBJ2-5
v_call: TRBV11-1
cdr3_aa: CASSFPTGVKETQYF

j_call: TRBJ1-3
v_call: TRBV7-9
cdr3_aa: CASSSPRWSSGNTIYF

j_call: TRBJ2-1
v_call: TRBV19
cdr3_aa: CASSPPSGWRNEQFF

j_call: TRBJ2-1
v_call: TRBV6-8
cdr3_aa: CASSYSITGAFLSSYNEQFF

j_call: TRBJ2-7
v_call: TRBV19
cdr3_aa: CASSIVPGTYEQYF

j_call: TRBJ2-1
v_call: TRBV5-4
cdr3_aa: CASSRTSGHNEQFF

j_call: TRBJ2-2
v_call: TRBV3-1/TRBV3-2
cdr3_aa: CASSQQGDTGELFF

j_call: TRBJ1-6
v_call: TRBV18
cdr3_aa: CASSPLPGQGNSPLHF